The clone carrying this TCR beta chain occurred a few times. The data originate from a study of blood T cell repertoires in COVID-19. Adults between about 18 and 95 years of age took part from under 30 US areas. Researchers sorted participants into cohorts using their self-reported clinical history. It was within 2 weeks before study entry that exposed participants met a COVID-19 case. Per germline, CDR1 SEHNR and CDR2 FQNEAQ (reference sequence). V lost 4 bases to trimming and J lost 5 bases; unmatched junction nucleotides: 6. The CDR3 is 16 residues long. Libraries were prepared by immunoSEQ multiplex PCR; TCRdb keeps only in-frame clonotypes and omits some of them. The table records some 340,000 clones, 85% to 95% of them present only once.

The sequencing sample was made of PBMCs or T cells enriched from blood (not recorded which). The source is a woman younger than 45 who had been exposed to COVID-19. The chain couples TRBV7-9 to TRBJ2-2, with TRBD1 matching over 11 bases. The chain's CDR3 is CASSSLGQGATGELFF. The CDR3 DNA reads TGTGCCAGCAGCTCCCTCGGACAGGGGGCGACCGGGGAGCTGTTTTTT.